This is a list of T cell receptor beta chains from one sample in a study of shared clonotypes between healthy human individuals. TCRdb's copy holds only in-frame clones and misses some; the assay was immunoSEQ multiplex PCR. This table has about 600,000 clones, approximately 97% appearing once. Sequenced material: naive CD4+ T cells sorted from blood. The receptors were sampled from a woman aged 30 to 39 in good health. The CDR3 runs from the conserved cysteine through the conserved F or W. The order of the fields is V gene, D gene, clone size, J gene, CDR3 protein, CDR3 DNA. D genes are given only for firm matches. Expanded clones get a size class; other rows say once, few or many, or leave the size out.

>TRBV2|NA|NA|TRBJ2-5
CASSGSETQYF
TGTGCCAGCAGTGGATCCGAGACCCAGTACTTC
>TRBV7-9|NA|NA|TRBJ1-5
CASSLGNREERPQHF
TGTGCCAGCAGCTTAGGAAACAGGGAGGAGAGGCCCCAGCATTTT
>TRBV19|NA|NA|TRBJ1-5
CASSKVEYSNQPQHF
TGTGCCAGTAGTAAAGTAGAGTATAGCAATCAGCCCCAGCATTTT
>TRBV15|NA|NA|TRBJ1-5
CATRAGNQPQHF
TGTGCCACCAGGGCGGGGAATCAGCCCCAGCATTTT
>TRBV5-1|TRBD2|NA|TRBJ2-7
CASSAGTSWTYEQYF
TGCGCCAGCAGCGCTGGGACTAGCTGGACCTACGAGCAGTACTTC
>TRBV10-3|NA|NA|TRBJ2-7
CAISEGLSYEQYF
TGTGCCATCAGTGAGGGACTGTCCTACGAGCAGTACTTC
>TRBV19|NA|few|TRBJ1-2
CASSTRDYGYTF
TGTGCCAGTAGTACTAGGGACTATGGCTACACCTTC
>TRBV5-6|TRBD2|NA|TRBJ2-2
CASSSSGLADTGELFF
TGTGCCAGCAGCTCGAGCGGACTAGCGGACACCGGGGAGCTGTTTTTT
>TRBV6-6|NA|NA|TRBJ2-5
CASSPAGLEETQYF
TGTGCCAGCAGTCCAGCTGGGTTGGAAGAGACCCAGTACTTC
>TRBV7-8|NA|NA|TRBJ1-5
CASSKNWDQPQHF
TGTGCCAGCAGCAAAAACTGGGATCAGCCCCAGCATTTT
>TRBV28|TRBD1|NA|TRBJ1-5
CASRSQGGSQPQHF
TGTGCCAGCAGAAGTCAGGGGGGAAGTCAGCCCCAGCATTTT
>TRBV6-1|TRBD2|NA|TRBJ2-1
CASSDRALADSYNEQFF
TGTGCCAGCAGTGACCGGGCACTAGCGGACTCCTACAATGAGCAGTTCTTC
>TRBV7-9|NA|NA|TRBJ2-7
CASSLGLRDWNHEQYF
TGTGCCAGCAGCTTAGGACTTCGGGACTGGAACCACGAGCAGTACTTC
>TRBV5-1|TRBD2|NA|TRBJ2-7
CASSPGLAGGEQYF
TGCGCCAGCAGCCCGGGACTAGCGGGGGGCGAGCAGTACTTC
>TRBV20-1|NA|once|TRBJ1-3
CSANQRNTIYF
TGCAGTGCTAATCAAAGAAACACCATATATTTT
>TRBV18|TRBD1|NA|TRBJ1-5
CASSPQGAEQPQHF
TGTGCCAGCTCACCACAGGGGGCCGAACAGCCCCAGCATTTT
>TRBV18|TRBD2|NA|TRBJ2-3
CASSPVGTSGRDTQYF
TGTGCCAGCTCACCAGTCGGGACTAGCGGGAGAGATACGCAGTATTTT
>TRBV30|NA|NA|TRBJ2-6
CAWSRGSGANVLTF
TGTGCCTGGAGTCGTGGGTCTGGGGCCAACGTCCTGACTTTC
>TRBV2|TRBD2|NA|TRBJ2-1
CASNPGLADYNEQFF
TGTGCCAGCAATCCGGGACTAGCGGACTACAATGAGCAGTTCTTC
>TRBV18|NA|NA|TRBJ2-7
CASSPNSGKLSYEQYF
TGTGCCAGCTCACCAAATAGCGGAAAGCTCTCCTACGAGCAGTACTTC
>TRBV6-1|NA|NA|TRBJ1-2
CASTTGLGYGYTF
TGTGCCAGCACGACGGGCCTTGGGTATGGCTACACCTTC
>TRBV6-5|NA|NA|TRBJ1-3
CASLAISPSGNTIYF
TGTGCCAGCCTGGCGATAAGTCCCTCTGGAAACACCATATATTTT
>TRBV12-2|NA|NA|TRBJ2-5
CASRFEETQETQYF
TGTGCAAGTCGCTTTGAAGAGACCCAAGAGACCCAGTACTTC
>TRBV29-1|NA|NA|TRBJ1-2
CSVDPSSNYGYTF
TGCAGCGTTGACCCCTCATCTAACTATGGCTACACCTTC
>TRBV6-6|NA|NA|TRBJ1-4
CASSYTSDSAGELFF
TGTGCCAGCAGTTACACCTCGGACAGCGCAGGGGAACTGTTTTTT
>TRBV28|TRBD1|NA|TRBJ2-3
CASSDRGLPDTQYF
TGTGCCAGCAGTGACAGGGGACTCCCAGATACGCAGTATTTT
>TRBV4-2|NA|NA|TRBJ2-2
CASSQAVGVSGNTGELFF
TGTGCCAGCAGCCAGGCCGTGGGGGTTAGCGGGAACACCGGGGAGCTGTTTTTT
>TRBV18|NA|once|TRBJ1-2
CASSLGKGSGVGYTF
TGTGCCAGCTCCCTCGGGAAGGGGAGTGGAGTTGGCTACACCTTC
>TRBV28|TRBD1|NA|TRBJ1-1
CASSSGTGHTEAFF
TGTGCCAGCAGTTCAGGGACAGGGCACACTGAAGCTTTCTTT
>TRBV5-5|NA|NA|TRBJ1-2
CASSFDPEASYGYTF
TGTGCCAGCAGCTTTGACCCTGAGGCCTCCTATGGCTACACCTTC
>TRBV28|TRBD2|NA|TRBJ2-7
CASSLRREFSYEQYF
TGTGCCAGCAGTTTACGGCGGGAGTTTAGCTACGAGCAGTACTTC
>TRBV28|TRBD2|NA|TRBJ2-1
CASSLDLAGGLDEQFF
TGTGCCAGCAGTTTAGATCTAGCGGGAGGTCTCGATGAGCAGTTCTTC
>TRBV19|NA|NA|TRBJ1-1
CASTYIGGTEAFF
TGTGCCAGTACCTACATAGGGGGCACTGAAGCTTTCTTT
>TRBV23-1|NA|NA|TRBJ2-1
CASSQGPREDNEQFF
TGCGCCAGCAGTCAAGGGCCCCGAGAGGACAATGAGCAGTTCTTC
>TRBV4-1|TRBD2|NA|TRBJ2-1
CASSYGPASGRMDEQFF
TGCGCCAGCAGCTACGGACCCGCTAGCGGGAGGATGGATGAGCAGTTCTTC
>TRBV5-1|NA|NA|TRBJ1-1
CASSLGQVMNTEAFF
TGCGCCAGCAGCTTAGGGCAGGTGATGAACACTGAAGCTTTCTTT
>TRBV9|NA|NA|TRBJ2-1
CASSPLGESYNEQFF
TGTGCCAGCAGCCCCTTAGGCGAATCCTACAATGAGCAGTTCTTC
>TRBV19|NA|NA|TRBJ1-5
CASSIAGRRNQPQHF
TGTGCCAGTAGTATCGCTGGACGGCGAAATCAGCCCCAGCATTTT
>TRBV6-4|TRBD1|NA|TRBJ1-5
CASSPGQGGNQPQHF
TGTGCCAGCAGCCCCGGACAGGGTGGCAATCAGCCCCAGCATTTT
>TRBV2|NA|NA|TRBJ1-4
CASNGKQVEKLFF
TGTGCCAGCAACGGAAAGCAAGTGGAAAAACTGTTTTTT
>TRBV11-2|NA|once|TRBJ1-3
CASSLTLASGNTIYF
TGTGCCAGCAGCTTAACACTGGCCTCTGGAAACACCATATATTTT
>TRBV7-9|NA|NA|TRBJ2-1
CASSLDHGEQFF
TGTGCCAGCAGCCTGGACCACGGGGAGCAGTTCTTC
>TRBV10-2|NA|NA|TRBJ2-3
CASRGRGGYTDTQYF
TGCGCCAGCAGGGGACGGGGCGGGTATACAGATACGCAGTATTTT
>TRBV28|TRBD2|NA|TRBJ2-1
CASSSSAPGGSTNHEQFF
TGTGCCAGCAGTTCCTCGGCCCCCGGCGGGAGCACCAACCATGAGCAGTTCTTC